The following is a T cell receptor beta chain sequence with its context. Its antigen is not known. Profiling relied on immunoSEQ multiplex PCR, and the TCRdb table lists in-frame clones only, not all of them. The sample has under 2,500,000 clones, around 95% seen once; the top ten hold 0.13%. The entry originates in a study of shared clonotypes between healthy human individuals. Findings and limits, study-wide: Approximately 5.3% was the fraction of naive CD4 clonotypes found shared across a handful of donors.

The TCR was taken from a man between 18 and 35 years old in good health. The sample taken for sequencing was naive CD4+ T cells sorted from blood. Subset here: CD45RA+ positively selected.

As DNA, the CDR3 is TGTGCCAGCAGCTTGAGGGGTTCGTGGGGACCTGGAAACACCATATATTTT. Protein: CASSLRGSWGPGNTIYF. This chain links TRBV5-6 with TRBJ1-3; D may be TRBD1 (5 bases). This CDR3 region has 17 residues. V was trimmed by 1 base and J by 2 bases, leaving 16 bases between them. Germline CDR1 SGHDT, CDR2 YYEEEE.